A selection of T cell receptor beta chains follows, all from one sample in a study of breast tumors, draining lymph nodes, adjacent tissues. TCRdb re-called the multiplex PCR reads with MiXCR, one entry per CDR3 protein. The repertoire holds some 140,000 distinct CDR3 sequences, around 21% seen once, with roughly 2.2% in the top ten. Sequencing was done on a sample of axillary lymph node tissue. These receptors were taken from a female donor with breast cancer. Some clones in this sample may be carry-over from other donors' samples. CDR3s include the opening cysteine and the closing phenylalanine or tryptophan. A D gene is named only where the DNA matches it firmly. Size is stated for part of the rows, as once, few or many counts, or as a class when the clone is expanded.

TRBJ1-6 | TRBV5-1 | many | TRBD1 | CASSIGQGGNSPLHF | TGCGCCAGCAGCATAGGACAGGGTGGAAATTCACCCCTCCACTTT
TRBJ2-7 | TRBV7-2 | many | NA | CASSFSYEQYF | TGTGCCAGCAGCTTCTCCTACGAGCAGTACTTC
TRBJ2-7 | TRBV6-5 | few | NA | CASTTGHLYEQYF | TGTGCCAGCACCACGGGACACTTATACGAGCAGTACTTC
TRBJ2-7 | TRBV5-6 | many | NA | CASSFMLTYEQYF | TGTGCCAGCAGCTTCATGTTAACCTACGAGCAGTACTTC
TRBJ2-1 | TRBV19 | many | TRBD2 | CATTSGSWSEQFF | TGTGCCACCACTAGCGGGAGTTGGAGTGAGCAGTTCTTC
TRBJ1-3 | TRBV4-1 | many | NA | CASSHPAGNTIYF | TGCGCCAGCAGCCACCCGGCGGGCAACACCATATATTTT
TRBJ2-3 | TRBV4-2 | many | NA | CASSLGASSTDTQYF | TGTGCCAGCAGCCTAGGGGCGAGTAGCACGGATACGCAGTATTTT
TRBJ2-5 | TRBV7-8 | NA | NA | CASSFRGAALTGTQYF | TGTGCCAGCAGCTTCCGGGGGGCGGCTCTTACGGGAACCCAGTACTTC
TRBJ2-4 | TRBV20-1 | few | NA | CSADDRILAKNIQYF | TGCAGTGCGGATGACAGAATCCTAGCCAAAAACATTCAGTACTTC
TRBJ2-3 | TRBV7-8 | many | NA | CASSLSRASSTDTQYF | TGTGCCAGCAGCCTATCCCGGGCTAGTAGCACAGATACGCAGTATTTT
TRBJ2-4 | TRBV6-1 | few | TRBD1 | CASGTGPRNIQYF | TGTGCCAGCGGGACAGGGCCCAGAAACATTCAGTACTTC
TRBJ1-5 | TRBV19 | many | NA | CASSPLLGYSNQPQHF | TGTGCCAGTAGTCCTCTTCTAGGGTATAGCAATCAGCCCCAGCATTTT
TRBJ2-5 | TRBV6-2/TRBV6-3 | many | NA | CASRGGGSGETQYF | TGTGCCAGCAGGGGGGGCGGGAGCGGAGAGACCCAGTACTTC
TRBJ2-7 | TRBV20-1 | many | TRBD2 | CSVLAGGPYEQYF | TGCAGTGTCCTAGCGGGAGGGCCCTACGAGCAGTACTTC
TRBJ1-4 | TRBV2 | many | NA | CASRTHGTGEKLFF | TGTGCCAGCAGGACCCATGGGACGGGTGAAAAACTGTTTTTT
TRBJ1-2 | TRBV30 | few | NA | CAWSVKNYGYTF | TGTGCCTGGAGTGTAAAAAACTATGGCTACACCTTC
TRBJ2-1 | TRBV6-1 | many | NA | CASSDSLGVLEQFF | TGTGCCAGCAGTGATTCCTTAGGGGTTTTGGAACAGTTCTTC
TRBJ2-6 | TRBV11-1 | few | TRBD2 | CASSLVRGDSGANVLTF | TGTGCCAGCAGCTTAGTGCGGGGGGACTCTGGGGCCAACGTCCTGACTTTC
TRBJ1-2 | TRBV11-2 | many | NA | CASSLDKGYGYTF | TGTGCCAGCAGCTTAGATAAGGGTTATGGCTACACCTTC
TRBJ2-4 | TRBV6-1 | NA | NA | CASSDVGGTAQLAKNIQYF | TGTGCCAGCAGTGACGTAGGGGGGACAGCCCAACTAGCCAAAAACATTCAGTACTTC
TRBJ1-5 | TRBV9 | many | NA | CASSGQGNQPQHF | TGTGCCAGCAGCGGGCAGGGCAATCAGCCCCAGCATTTT
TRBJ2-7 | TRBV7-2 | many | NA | CASSPSLLGQYF | TGTGCCAGCAGCCCCTCGCTCTTGGGGCAGTACTTC
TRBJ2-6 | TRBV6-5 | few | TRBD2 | CASSYAGSGRVRSNVLTF | TGTGCCAGCAGTTACGCGGGTAGCGGGAGAGTTCGGTCCAACGTCCTGACTTTC
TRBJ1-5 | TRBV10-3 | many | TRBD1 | CATRGGTGGAGQPQHF | TGTGCCACCCGAGGAGGGACAGGGGGCGCCGGACAGCCCCAGCATTTT
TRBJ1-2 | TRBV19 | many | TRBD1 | CASTSDRDRVYGYTF | TGTGCCAGTACCTCGGACAGGGATAGAGTCTATGGCTACACCTTC
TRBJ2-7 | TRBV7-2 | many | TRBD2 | CASSLGASGRDEQYF | TGTGCCAGCAGCTTGGGGGCTAGCGGGAGGGATGAGCAGTACTTC
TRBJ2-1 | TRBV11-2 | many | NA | CASCRGASYNEQFF | TGTGCCAGCTGCAGGGGGGCCTCCTACAATGAGCAGTTCTTC
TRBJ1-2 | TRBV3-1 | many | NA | CASSQDLGWNYGYTF | TGTGCCAGCAGCCAAGATCTGGGCTGGAACTATGGCTACACCTTC
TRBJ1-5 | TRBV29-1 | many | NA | CSVEGQEGQPQHF | TGCAGCGTTGAAGGTCAGGAGGGTCAGCCCCAGCATTTT
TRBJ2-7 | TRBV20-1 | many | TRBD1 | CSAGEGRTGGTEQYF | TGCAGTGCTGGGGAAGGTCGGACAGGGGGTACGGAGCAGTACTTC
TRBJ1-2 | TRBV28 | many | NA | CASRGDPGHGYTF | TGTGCCAGCAGAGGGGATCCCGGGCATGGCTACACCTTC
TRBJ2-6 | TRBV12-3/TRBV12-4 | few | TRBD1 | CASSWTGGTGANVLTF | TGTGCCAGCAGTTGGACAGGGGGCACCGGGGCCAACGTCCTGACTTTC
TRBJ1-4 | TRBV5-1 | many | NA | CASSFGGSNEKLFF | TGCGCCAGCAGCTTTGGGGGTTCTAATGAAAAACTGTTTTTT
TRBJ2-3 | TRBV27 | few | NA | CASSLLSTDTQYF | TGTGCCAGCAGTTTACTGAGTACAGATACGCAGTATTTT
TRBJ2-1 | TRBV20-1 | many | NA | CSAREAWREQFF | TGCAGTGCTAGAGAGGCGTGGAGGGAGCAGTTCTTC
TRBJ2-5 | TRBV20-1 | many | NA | CSARPSGTPRFDQETQYF | TGCAGTGCCCGCCCGTCCGGGACCCCCAGGTTCGACCAAGAGACCCAGTACTTC
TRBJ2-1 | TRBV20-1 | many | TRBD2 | CSARSRLARGLNEQFF | TGCAGTGCCCGCTCCCGACTAGCGCGAGGCTTGAATGAGCAGTTCTTC
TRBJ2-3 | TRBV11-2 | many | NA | CASSPLASTDTQYF | TGTGCCAGCAGCCCTCTAGCGAGCACAGATACGCAGTATTTT
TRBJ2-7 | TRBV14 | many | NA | CASSQRGTYEQYF | TGTGCCAGCAGCCAAAGGGGTACCTACGAGCAGTACTTC
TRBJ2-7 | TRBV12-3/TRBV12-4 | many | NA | CASTSRVYEQYF | TGTGCCAGCACCTCCCGGGTATACGAGCAGTACTTC
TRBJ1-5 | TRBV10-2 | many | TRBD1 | CAIETGTNQPQHF | TGCGCCATCGAGACAGGGACCAATCAGCCCCAGCATTTT
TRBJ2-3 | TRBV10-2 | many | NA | CASSVTDTQYF | TGCGCCAGCAGCGTGACAGATACGCAGTATTTT
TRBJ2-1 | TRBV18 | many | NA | CASSPPTSIHEQFF | TGTGCCAGCTCACCACCAACTTCCATCCATGAGCAGTTCTTC
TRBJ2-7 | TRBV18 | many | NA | CASSPVGGASHEQYF | TGTGCCAGCTCACCTGTAGGGGGTGCGAGTCACGAGCAGTACTTC
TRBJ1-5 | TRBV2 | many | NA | CASSGDTLDQPQHF | TGTGCCAGCAGTGGGGACACCCTAGATCAGCCCCAGCATTTT
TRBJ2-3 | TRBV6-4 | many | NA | CASSGSSTGAQYF | TGTGCCAGCAGTGGCTCCAGCACCGGTGCGCAGTATTTT
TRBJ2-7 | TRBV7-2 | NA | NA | CASSSALGARRGEQYF | TGTGCCAGCAGCTCAGCCCTCGGCGCGAGAAGGGGCGAGCAGTACTTC
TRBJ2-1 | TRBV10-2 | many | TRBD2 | CASSEWASGIDEQFF | TGCGCCAGCAGTGAGTGGGCTAGCGGGATCGATGAGCAGTTCTTC
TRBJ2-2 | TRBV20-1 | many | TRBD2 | CSAQDWTRGKGTGELFF | TGCAGTGCTCAAGACTGGACTAGGGGAAAGGGGACCGGGGAGCTGTTTTTT
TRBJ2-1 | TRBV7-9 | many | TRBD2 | CASSFLRGRITSGASYNEQFF | TGTGCCAGCAGCTTTTTGCGGGGAAGGATAACTAGCGGAGCCTCCTACAATGAGCAGTTCTTC
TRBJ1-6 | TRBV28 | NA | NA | CASSFRSRDSPLHF | TGTGCCAGCAGTTTTCGGTCTAGGGACTCACCCCTCCACTTT
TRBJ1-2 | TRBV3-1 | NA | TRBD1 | CASSRGQANYGYTF | TGTGCCAGCAGCAGGGGGCAAGCTAACTATGGCTACACCTTC